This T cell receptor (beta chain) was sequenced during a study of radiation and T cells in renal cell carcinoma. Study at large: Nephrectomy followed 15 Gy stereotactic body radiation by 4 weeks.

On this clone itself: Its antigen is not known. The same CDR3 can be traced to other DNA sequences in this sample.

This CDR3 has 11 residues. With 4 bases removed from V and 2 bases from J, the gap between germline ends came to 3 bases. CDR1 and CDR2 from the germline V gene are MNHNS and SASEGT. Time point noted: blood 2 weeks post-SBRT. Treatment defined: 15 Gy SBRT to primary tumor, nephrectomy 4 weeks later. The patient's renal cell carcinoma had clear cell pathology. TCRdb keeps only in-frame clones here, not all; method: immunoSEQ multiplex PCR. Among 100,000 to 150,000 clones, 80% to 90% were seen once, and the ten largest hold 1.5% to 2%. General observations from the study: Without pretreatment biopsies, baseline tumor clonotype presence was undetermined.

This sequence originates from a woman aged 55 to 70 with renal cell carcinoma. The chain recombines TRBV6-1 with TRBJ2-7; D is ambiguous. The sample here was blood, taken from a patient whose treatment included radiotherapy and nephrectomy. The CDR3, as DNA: TGTGCCAGCAGTGGAGCCTACGAGCAGTACTTC. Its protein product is CASSGAYEQYF.